The 17 T cell receptor beta chains given below trace back to one sample, sequenced in a study of blood T cell repertoires in COVID-19. Profiling relied on immunoSEQ multiplex PCR, and the TCRdb table lists in-frame clones only, not all of them. Here the sample spans roughly 80,000 clones, around four fifths being singletons. Sequenced sample: peripheral blood. The receptors originated from a human donor in a cohort sampled during active COVID-19.

The chain carries TRBV11-2 and TRBJ2-3, with D possibly matching TRBD2 (6 bases). The germline CDR1 and CDR2 sequences are SGHAT and FQNNGV. Trimming removed 8 bases from V and 0 bases from J, with 12 bases in between. The CDR3 contains 14 residues. CDR3 amino acids: CASRGSPSTDTQYF. The CDR3, as DNA: TGTGCCAGCCGGGGGTCCCCTAGCACAGATACGCAGTATTTT.

This chain uses TRBV12-3 or TRBV12-4 with TRBJ1-2, with D perhaps matching TRBD1 (6 bases). The CDR3 covers 13 residues. V was pared by 6 bases and J by 4 bases, with 12 bases between. CDR3 nucleotides: TGTGCCAGCAGATCGACAGGCGGCTATGGCTACACCTTC. Translation: CASRSTGGYGYTF.

The chain recombines TRBV5-1 with TRBJ1-1; maybe TRBD1 (5 bases). This CDR3 region has 15 residues. The germline V and J ends were trimmed by 4 bases and 10 bases, with 23 bases remaining between them. Germline V lookup: CDR1 SGHRS, CDR2 YFSETQ. The CDR3 DNA sequence: TGCGCCAGCAGCCCTGGGACTTTGGGGGGAGAGGGAGCTTTCTTT. Translating it yields CASSPGTLGGEGAFF. The variable domain in full, completed from reference TRBV5-1 and TRBJ1-1, reads KAGVTQTPRYLIKTRGQQVTLSCSPISGHRSVSWYQQTPGQGLQFLFEYFSETQRNKGNFPGRFSGRQFSNSRSEMNVSTLELGDSALYLCASSPGTLGGEGAFFGQGTRLTVV.

The chain's CDR3 is CSARTGGNYGYTF. The DNA of the CDR3 is TGCAGCGCCAGGACAGGGGGCAACTATGGCTACACCTTC. V is TRBV29-1 and J is TRBJ1-2; TRBD1 agrees at 11 bases. Germline values: CDR1 SQVTM, CDR2 ANQGSEA. V was pared by 7 bases and J by 2 bases, with 3 bases of the junction left unmatched. The CDR3 is 13 residues long.

The chain carries TRBV2 and TRBJ2-7, with 7 bases lining up with TRBD2. CDR3 length: 14 residues. Germline trimming cut 3 bases from V and 3 bases from J; bases unmatched to any gene: 5. Looked up from germline, CDR1 is SNHLY and CDR2 is FYNNEI. The CDR3 reads CASSDGAGIYEQYF. The CDR3 nucleotides read TGTGCCAGCAGTGATGGAGCGGGGATCTACGAGCAGTACTTC.

V gene TRBV3-1 (or the pseudogene TRBV3-2) combines with J gene TRBJ1-2; 8 bases fit TRBD1. Germline values: CDR1 LGHDT, CDR2 YNNKEL (reference sequence). The CDR3 is 18 amino acids. Unmatched junction bases numbered 15, after V lost 4 bases and J lost 2 bases. The CDR3 region has the DNA TGTGCCAGCAGCCCAGGGCTCTCAGGGGGCACGACCAACTATGGCTACACCTTC. It specifies CASSPGLSGGTTNYGYTF.

This clone is a singleton in its sample. In DNA form, the CDR3 reads TGTGCCAGCAGTGAAGCAGGAGTGATTGCTTTCTTT. Its protein product is CASSEAGVIAFF. The V and J genes are TRBV2 and TRBJ1-1, with D hard to call. Germline V CDR1 and CDR2: SNHLY, FYNNEI. This CDR3 comprises 12 residues. The V and J ends lost 0 bases and 11 bases respectively, with 10 bases between them.

This sequence joins TRBV29-1 and TRBJ1-1; tentatively, D is TRBD1 (5 bases). Germline CDR1 and CDR2: SQVTM and ANQGSEA. Trimming cost V 6 bases and J 4 bases, with 24 bases left between them. CDR3 length: 16 residues. The CDR3 DNA reads as TGCAGCGTGTATTTGATGGGGGGTTGGTCTGGCACTGAAGCTTTCTTT. This codes for CSVYLMGGWSGTEAFF.

This clone was counted at least ten times. The rearrangement links TRBV11-2 to TRBJ2-1; 7 nucleotides align to TRBD1. The V gene's germline CDR1 is SGHAT and CDR2 FQNNGV. With V trimmed by 6 bases and J by 12 bases, 17 bases remained unmatched. CDR3 size: 15 residues. The CDR3 region has the DNA TGTGCCAGCAGGTCCCGGGACAGAGGTCATTCGGGGCAGTTCTTC. It translates to CASRSRDRGHSGQFF.

The chain couples TRBV6-2 or TRBV6-3 to TRBJ2-3; unclear D gene. V lost 1 base to trimming and J lost 1 base, with 6 bases between them. Germline lookup yields CDR1 MNHEY and CDR2 SVGEGT. This CDR3 is 14 amino acids long. This CDR3 is CASSYFRGTDTQYF. The CDR3, as DNA: TGTGCCAGCAGTTACTTCCGGGGCACAGATACGCAGTATTTT.

This clone showed up just a few times. A much bigger clone sits one base away, suggesting this may be a read error. Other DNA sequences in the sample encode the same CDR3. V usage is TRBV5-4 and J usage is TRBJ1-3; TRBD1 agrees at 10 bases. The CDR3 spans 16 residues. J gave up 0 bases and V 2 bases, and 2 bases lay outside the gene matches. Looked up from germline, CDR1 is SGHNT and CDR2 is YYREEE (reference sequence). The CDR3 region is CASSFRDRGSGNTIYF. The DNA for the CDR3 is TGTGCCAGCAGCTTTCGGGACAGGGGCTCTGGAAACACCATATATTTT.

In DNA form, the CDR3 reads TGCGCCAGCAGCCAGCCCGGGGTAGATACGCAGTATTTT. This translates into CASSQPGVDTQYF. The chain joins TRBV4-1 to TRBJ2-3; a weak D match, TRBD2 (5 bases). The CDR3 runs 13 residues. Trimming shortened V by 3 bases and J by 5 bases, and 9 bases separated the two germline ends. The germline gives CDR1 MGHRA, CDR2 YSYEKL.

V is TRBV3-1 (or the pseudogene TRBV3-2) and J is TRBJ1-3; 7 positions match TRBD1. The CDR3 runs to 15 residues. The trim removed 3 bases at V and 2 bases at J, leaving 4 bases unmatched. CDR1 is LGHDT and CDR2 is YNNKEL in the germline V gene (reference sequence). The CDR3 region is CASSQNDRAGNTIYF. CDR3 DNA: TGTGCCAGCAGCCAGAACGACAGGGCTGGAAACACCATATATTTT.

In nucleotides, the CDR3 is TGTGCCAGCAGCTTAGCTTGGCTAGCGGGGGGGCGCTCCTACAATGAGCAGTTCTTC. It yields the protein CASSLAWLAGGRSYNEQFF. The chain employs TRBV7-2 and TRBJ2-1, with 12 bases aligning to TRBD2. The V gene's germline CDR1 is SGHTA and CDR2 FQGNSA. The CDR3 spans 19 residues. Losses at the gene ends were 0 bases for V and 0 bases for J; bases not matched to a gene: 6.

This sequence joins TRBV11-2 and TRBJ2-3; D might be TRBD2 (5 bases). Germline V gene lookup returns CDR1 SGHAT and CDR2 FQNNGV. V lost 2 bases to trimming and J lost 0 bases, with 12 bases between them. This CDR3 has 16 residues. The CDR3: CASSLIRGGSTDTQYF. CDR3 in DNA: TGTGCCAGCAGCTTAATCCGGGGTGGGAGCACAGATACGCAGTATTTT. Supplemented by reference TRBV11-2 and TRBJ2-3, the full variable domain reads EAGVAQSPRYKIIEKRQSVAFWCNPISGHATLYWYQQILGQGPKLLIQFQNNGVVDDSQLPKDRFSAERLKGVDSTLKIQPAKLEDSAVYLCASSLIRGGSTDTQYFGPGTRLTVL.

The chain joins TRBV11-3 to TRBJ2-1, with TRBD2 matching 11 bases. Germline trimming cut 1 base from V and 8 bases from J; bases unmatched to any gene: 13. The CDR3 totals 18 residues. Germline CDR1 and CDR2: SGHNT and YENEEA. Here the CDR3 DNA reads TGTGCCAGCAGCTTAGGCGGTAGCGGGGGGGCCTTGTTGGATGAGCAGTTCTTC. This translates into CASSLGGSGGALLDEQFF.

There are a few counts of this clone. This chain connects TRBV5-5 to TRBJ1-4, with D possibly being TRBD1 (5 bases). Germline CDR1 reads SGHKS; CDR2 reads YYEKEE (reference sequence). V was trimmed by 0 bases and J by 5 bases, leaving 11 bases between them. CDR3 length equals 15 residues. CDR3 sequence (DNA): TGTGCCAGCAGCTTGGTGGGGGGACGAAATGAAAAACTGTTTTTT. It encodes CASSLVGGRNEKLFF.